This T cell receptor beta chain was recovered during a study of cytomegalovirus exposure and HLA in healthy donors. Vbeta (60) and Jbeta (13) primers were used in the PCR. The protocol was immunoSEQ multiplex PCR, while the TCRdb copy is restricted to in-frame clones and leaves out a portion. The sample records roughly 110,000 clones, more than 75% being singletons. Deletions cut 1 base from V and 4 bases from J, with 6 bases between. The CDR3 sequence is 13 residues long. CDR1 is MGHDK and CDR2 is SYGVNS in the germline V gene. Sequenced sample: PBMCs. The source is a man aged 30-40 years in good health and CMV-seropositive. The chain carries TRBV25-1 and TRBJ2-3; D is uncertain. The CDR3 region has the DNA TGTGCCAGCAGTGAATCGGTATCAGATACGCAGTATTTT. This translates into CASSESVSDTQYF.